This is a list of T cell receptor beta chains from one sample in a study of graft-versus-host responses after intestinal transplantation. Generated by immunoSEQ multiplex PCR, the TCRdb table keeps only in-frame clones and is missing some. This table holds 40,000 or so clones, nearly 95% found once. These receptors lack a known antigen. This sample comprised unstimulated CD8+ T cells sorted from spleen or lymph node cells, obtained before transplant. These receptor sequences come from a human donor who was the organ donor for an intestinal transplant. Both conserved end residues are part of each CDR3. The D gene is left open where the match is weak.

V gene: TRBV5-1
D gene: -
J gene: TRBJ1-1
CDR3 DNA: TGCGCCAGCAGCTTGGAGGGGAGAATGAACACTGAAGCTTTCTTT
CDR3 protein: CASSLEGRMNTEAFF

V gene: TRBV7-3
D gene: -
J gene: TRBJ2-1
CDR3 DNA: TGTGCCAGCAGCTTAGCGGGGGCCCTCGATGAGCAGTTCTTC
CDR3 protein: CASSLAGALDEQFF

V gene: TRBV6-6
D gene: -
J gene: TRBJ2-1
CDR3 DNA: TGTGCCAGCATGCCCTTTACCTCCTACAATGAGCAGTTCTTC
CDR3 protein: CASMPFTSYNEQFF

V gene: TRBV5-1
D gene: -
J gene: TRBJ2-7
CDR3 DNA: TGCGCCAGCAGCTTGGAACAGTACGAGCAGTACTTC
CDR3 protein: CASSLEQYEQYF

V gene: TRBV7-3
D gene: -
J gene: TRBJ1-2
CDR3 DNA: TGTGCCAGCAGCTTAACAGGGGAATCGGCGGGCTACACCTTC
CDR3 protein: CASSLTGESAGYTF

V gene: TRBV2
D gene: -
J gene: TRBJ2-7
CDR3 DNA: TGTGCCAGCACGAATAGCTACGAGCAGTACTTC
CDR3 protein: CASTNSYEQYF

V gene: TRBV6-5
D gene: -
J gene: TRBJ1-2
CDR3 DNA: TGTGCCAGCAGTTTTTTAGCCTTGCGAAAGACCTATGGCTACACCTTC
CDR3 protein: CASSFLALRKTYGYTF

V gene: TRBV6-1
D gene: TRBD1
J gene: TRBJ1-1
CDR3 DNA: TGTGCCAGCAGTGGCTTTCGGGACAGCGGCGTCACTGAAGCTTTCTTT
CDR3 protein: CASSGFRDSGVTEAFF

V gene: TRBV7-3
D gene: TRBD1
J gene: TRBJ2-5
CDR3 DNA: TGTGCCAGCAGCCCCGGGGCTACAGGGGGCGTTTTCCAAGAGACCCAGTACTTC
CDR3 protein: CASSPGATGGVFQETQYF

V gene: TRBV5-1
D gene: -
J gene: TRBJ1-2
CDR3 DNA: TGCGCCAGCAGCGAGGACGGCTCTAACTATGGCTACACCTTC
CDR3 protein: CASSEDGSNYGYTF